This T cell receptor (beta chain) was recorded in a study of neoadjuvant anti-PD-1 for oral cavity cancer. Specified time point: after neoadjuvant nivolumab, at surgical resection. Data came from immunoSEQ multiplex PCR; TCRdb stores just in-frame clones and leaves some out. Of more than 12,000 clones in the sample, roughly two fifths were seen once. Germline V gives CDR1 DFQATT, CDR2 SNEGSKA (reference sequence). V was clipped by 0 bases and J by 12 bases, with 8 bases between them. The CDR3 runs 11 residues. This clone has only a few counts. The gene calls are TRBV20-1 and TRBJ1-4, with D unresolved. The TCR sequence derives from a person aged 35-79 years with oral cavity squamous cell carcinoma. The source material was tumor tissue, sampled after nivolumab (anti-PD-1) treatment. The CDR3 DNA reads TGCAGTGCTAGAGACAAGGCGGAACTGTTTTTT. This gives the protein CSARDKAELFF.